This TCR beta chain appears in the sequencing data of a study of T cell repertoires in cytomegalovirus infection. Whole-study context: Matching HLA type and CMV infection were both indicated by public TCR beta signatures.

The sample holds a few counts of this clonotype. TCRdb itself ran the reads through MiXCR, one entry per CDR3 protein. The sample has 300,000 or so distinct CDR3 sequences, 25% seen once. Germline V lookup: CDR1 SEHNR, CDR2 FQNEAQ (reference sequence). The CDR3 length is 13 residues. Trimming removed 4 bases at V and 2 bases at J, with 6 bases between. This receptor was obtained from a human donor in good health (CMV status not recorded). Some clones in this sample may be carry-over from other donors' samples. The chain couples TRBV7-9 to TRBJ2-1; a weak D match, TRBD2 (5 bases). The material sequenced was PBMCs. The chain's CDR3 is CASSYGTYNEQFF. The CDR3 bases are TGTGCCAGCAGCTACGGGACCTACAATGAGCAGTTCTTC.